These 28 T cell receptor beta chains originate from one sample sequenced in a study of CD8 T cells in ankylosing spondylitis. From the 5' RACE reads, TCRdb called clonotypes with MiXCR, one entry per CDR3 protein. Of 350,000 to 450,000 distinct CDR3 sequences listed, 20% were seen once; the top ten hold around 14%. The sequencing input was blood, either unsorted or a sorted T cell fraction (not recorded which). These receptors all stem from a male donor with ankylosing spondylitis or in good health (not recorded which).

This clonotype was detected a few times. This chain joins TRBV7-9 and TRBJ2-5; TRBD2 agrees at 11 bases. J was trimmed by 5 bases and V by 3 bases; bases with no gene match: 2. CDR3 length: 14 amino acids. Germline CDR1 reads SEHNR; CDR2 reads FQNEAQ (reference sequence). The CDR3 region has the DNA TGTGCCAGCAGCTTCGCTAGCGGGGGGGAGACCCAGTACTTC. Translating gives CASSFASGGETQYF.

This clonotype occurred a few times. The gene calls are TRBV9 and TRBJ2-3; 9 bases are a match to TRBD2. This CDR3 is built from 14 residues. Germline V gene sequence: CDR1 SGDLS, CDR2 YYNGEE. V gave up 2 bases and J gave up 7 bases; unmatched junction bases: 5. The CDR3 nucleotides are TGTGCCAGCAGCGTGGGCGGGGGGGCGAATACGCAGTATTTT. Translated: CASSVGGGANTQYF. Drawing the rest from reference TRBV9 and TRBJ2-3, the complete variable domain is DSGVTQTPKHLITATGQRVTLRCSPRSGDLSVYWYQQSLDQGLQFLIQYYNGEERAKGNILERFSAQQFPDLHSELNLSSLELGDSALYFCASSVGGGANTQYFGPGTRLTVL.

V is TRBV5-1 and J is TRBJ2-7, with TRBD1 matching 8 bases. Germline CDR1 reads SGHRS; CDR2 reads YFSETQ. J gave up 2 bases and V 3 bases, and 4 bases lay outside the gene matches. The length of the CDR3 is 14 residues. CDR3 in DNA: TGCGCCAGCAGCTATGGACAGGGAGCCTACGAGCAGTACTTC. Protein: CASSYGQGAYEQYF. The full variable domain, with the rest looked up from reference TRBV5-1 and TRBJ2-7, is KAGVTQTPRYLIKTRGQQVTLSCSPISGHRSVSWYQQTPGQGLQFLFEYFSETQRNKGNFPGRFSGRQFSNSRSEMNVSTLELGDSALYLCASSYGQGAYEQYFGPGTRLTVT.

This clonotype turned up a few times. The J gene is TRBJ2-5, the V gene TRBV12-3 or TRBV12-4; the match to TRBD2 covers 14 bases. Trimming took 6 bases from V and 1 from J; bases not matched to a gene: 4. This CDR3 region has 16 residues. This CDR3 reads CASSPGTSGGQETQYF. The CDR3 bases are TGTGCCAGCAGCCCCGGGACTAGCGGGGGCCAAGAGACCCAGTACTTC.

This chain uses TRBV7-9 with TRBJ2-7, with D perhaps matching TRBD2 (5 bases). The CDR3 consists of 15 residues. Germline V CDR1 and CDR2: SEHNR, FQNEAQ (reference sequence). The V gene lost 4 bases and the J gene lost 6 bases, with 19 bases spanning the gap. This CDR3 reads CASSSSPPSRGEQYF. The CDR3 nucleotides are TGTGCCAGCAGCTCCAGTCCCCCCTCCCGGGGCGAGCAGTACTTC.

The chain is built from TRBV15 and TRBJ1-2; 9 bases line up with TRBD1. This CDR3 contains 15 residues. In germline, CDR1 is LNHNV, CDR2 YYDKDF (reference sequence). After removal of 4 bases from V and 8 bases from J, the junction contained 11 bases not matched to a gene. CDR3 nucleotide sequence: TGTGCCACCAGCAACCCGGACAGGGGAATTGAAGGCTACACCTTC. It encodes CATSNPDRGIEGYTF.

The chain couples TRBV12-3 or TRBV12-4 to TRBJ2-6; 7 positions agree with TRBD1. V dropped 2 bases and J dropped 2; count of bases not matched to a gene: 15. The CDR3 is 20 amino acids. CDR3 in DNA: TGTGCCAGCAGTTTATGGGGTGTAGGACAGGCTCCGACTGGGGCCAACGTCCTGACTTTC. It codes for CASSLWGVGQAPTGANVLTF.

V and J are TRBV12-3 or TRBV12-4 and TRBJ1-1; D might be TRBD1 (5 bases). CDR3 length: 14 amino acids. With 9 bases removed from V and 4 bases from J, the gap between germline ends came to 18 bases. CDR3 residues: CASREGVSATEAFF. The CDR3 DNA reads TGTGCCAGTAGGGAAGGGGTTTCGGCCACTGAAGCTTTCTTT.

This clonotype appeared a few times. The J gene is TRBJ2-3, the V gene TRBV3-1, with 9 bases identical to TRBD2. With V trimmed by 1 base and J by 4 bases, 6 bases remained unmatched. This CDR3 comprises 16 residues. The germline V gene encodes CDR1 LGHDT and CDR2 YNNKEL (reference sequence). CDR3 in amino acids: CASSQVSGGIADTQYF. In DNA form, the CDR3 reads TGTGCCAGCAGCCAAGTAAGCGGGGGGATAGCAGATACGCAGTATTTT.

There are a few counts of this clonotype. The rearrangement joins TRBV7-8 to TRBJ2-2, with 8 bases identical to TRBD1. The CDR3 extends over 16 amino acids. J gave up 3 bases and V 8 bases, and 11 bases lay outside the gene matches. Per the germline V gene, CDR1 is SGHVS and CDR2 is FQNEAQ. The CDR3, as DNA: TGTGCCAGCCCCCAGGGGGCTACGGGTGACACCGGGGAGCTGTTTTTT. Residues: CASPQGATGDTGELFF.

The V and J genes are TRBV30 and TRBJ1-4, with D maybe TRBD1 (6 bases). Trimming cost V 1 base and J 5 bases, with 14 bases left between them. The CDR3 covers 15 residues. Germline V gene sequence: CDR1 GTSNPN, CDR2 SVGIG (reference sequence). The CDR3 here is CAWSGAWDTNEKLFF. The CDR3 nucleotides are TGTGCCTGGAGTGGGGCTTGGGACACCAATGAAAAACTGTTTTTT.

In this sample, this clonotype turned up once. J is TRBJ2-2 and V is TRBV29-1, with D possibly TRBD1 on 6 matching bases. Trimming cost V 7 bases and J 4 bases, with 10 bases left between them. The CDR3 is 12 residues long. Looked up from germline, CDR1 is SQVTM and CDR2 is ANQGSEA. CDR3 sequence (DNA): TGCAGCGGGAGGACAGCCACCGGGGAGCTGTTTTTT. Protein: CSGRTATGELFF.

J is TRBJ2-1 and V is TRBV5-1; 8 bases fit TRBD1. This CDR3 contains 16 residues. Germline values: CDR1 SGHRS, CDR2 YFSETQ. V trimming: 3 bases; J trimming: 4 bases; junction bases outside the gene matches: 9. The CDR3 loop reads CASSSDRDSGYNEQFF. CDR3 sequence (DNA): TGCGCCAGCAGCTCGGACAGGGACAGTGGGTACAATGAGCAGTTCTTC.

The sample holds a few counts of this clonotype. The rearrangement uses TRBV5-1 and TRBJ2-1; 7 nucleotides align to TRBD2. V lost 4 bases to trimming and J lost 9 bases; unmatched junction nucleotides: 7. The CDR3 is 13 amino acids. Per germline, CDR1 SGHRS and CDR2 YFSETQ. The CDR3 loop is CASSPGEGVEQFF. In DNA form, the CDR3 reads TGCGCCAGCAGCCCCGGGGAGGGTGTTGAGCAGTTCTTC.

The CDR3 nucleotides read TGTGCCAGCAGCTTCGGCAGGGCTTCCTACGAGCAGTACTTC. Translated: CASSFGRASYEQYF. This chain uses TRBV7-9 with TRBJ2-7, with D perhaps TRBD1 (5 bases). Trimming removed 3 bases from V and 1 base from J, with 10 bases in between. This CDR3 is 14 amino acids long. Germline V gene data show CDR1 as SEHNR and CDR2 as FQNEAQ (reference sequence). Filled out from reference TRBV7-9 and TRBJ2-7, the complete variable domain reads DTGVSQNPRHKITKRGQNVTFRCDPISEHNRLYWYRQTLGQGPEFLTYFQNEAQLEKSRLLSDRFSAERPKGSFSTLEIQRTEQGDSAMYLCASSFGRASYEQYFGPGTRLTVT.

This chain connects TRBV10-2 to TRBJ2-3; no clear D gene. This CDR3 has 13 amino acids. V was clipped by 3 bases and J by 6 bases, with 10 bases between them. The V gene's germline CDR1 is WSHSY and CDR2 SAAADI. The CDR3 bases are TGCGCCAGCAGTGATATGGATGGGGATACGCAGTATTTT. This translates into CASSDMDGDTQYF.

CDR3 amino acids: CASSQAWETQYF. The CDR3 nucleotides read TGTGCCAGCAGCCAAGCTTGGGAGACCCAGTACTTC. The rearrangement links TRBV3-1 to TRBJ2-5; D unclear. Germline V gene sequence: CDR1 LGHDT, CDR2 YNNKEL (reference sequence). The CDR3 is made up of 12 amino acids. V lost 1 base to trimming and J lost 5 bases, with 5 bases between them.

The V call is TRBV20-1, the J call TRBJ2-7; 11 nucleotides agree with TRBD1. CDR3 length equals 14 residues. Trimming removed 1 base from V and 4 bases from J; junction bases left unmatched: 3. CDR1 is DFQATT, CDR2 SNEGSKA, per germline (reference sequence). The chain's CDR3 is CSARGTGGLYEQYF. Here the CDR3 DNA reads TGCAGTGCTAGAGGGACAGGGGGCTTGTACGAGCAGTACTTC.

This clonotype was detected a few times. The chain carries TRBV11-2 and TRBJ2-1; TRBD1 or TRBD2 may be the D gene (5 bases each). V was pared by 5 bases and J by 11 bases, with 13 bases between. This CDR3 contains 12 residues. Germline CDR1 SGHAT, CDR2 FQNNGV. CDR3 region: CASSGDAWKQFF. In nucleotides, the CDR3 is TGTGCCAGCAGCGGGGACGCCTGGAAGCAGTTCTTC.

Here the CDR3 reads CATSREATVSYEQYF. CDR3 bases: TGTGCCACCAGCAGAGAAGCGACAGTATCCTACGAGCAGTACTTC. The rearrangement uses TRBV15 and TRBJ2-7, with D perhaps TRBD1 (5 bases). Germline V gives CDR1 LNHNV, CDR2 YYDKDF (reference sequence). Trimming stripped 0 bases from V and 1 base from J, with 10 bases between. The CDR3 loop spans 15 amino acids.

This clonotype occurred a few times. The chain couples TRBV7-9 to TRBJ2-4; tentative D call: TRBD1 (6 bases). The germline CDR1 and CDR2 sequences are SEHNR and FQNEAQ (reference sequence). CDR3 size: 14 residues. V lost 5 bases to trimming and J lost 6 bases, with 14 bases between them. The CDR3: CASSKRTEGNIQYF. CDR3 nucleotide sequence: TGTGCCAGCAGCAAACGGACAGAGGGAAACATTCAGTACTTC.

The J gene is TRBJ2-7, the V gene TRBV24-1, with D perhaps TRBD1 (5 bases). Between the trimmed V and J ends, which lost 3 bases and 0 bases, there was a span of 8 bases. This CDR3 is 14 amino acids long. Germline CDR1 reads KGHDR; CDR2 reads SFDVKD. The DNA of the CDR3 is TGTGCCACCAGTGATCCGGACAACTCCTACGAGCAGTACTTC. Protein: CATSDPDNSYEQYF.

The gene calls are TRBV12-3 or TRBV12-4 and TRBJ1-4; the match to TRBD1 covers 9 bases. The CDR3 has 15 residues. J lost 6 bases, V lost 4 bases, and 6 bases had no gene match. CDR3 nucleotide sequence: TGTGCCAGCAGTTCCGGGACAGGGAGGGATGAAAAACTGTTTTTT. As protein: CASSSGTGRDEKLFF.

This clonotype was recorded a few times. The V call is TRBV7-8, the J call TRBJ2-7; D is perhaps TRBD2 (6 bases). Trimming left V 5 bases short and J 6 bases short, with 20 bases between. The length of the CDR3 is 15 residues. CDR1 and CDR2 (germline): SGHVS, FQNEAQ. The DNA of the CDR3 is TGTGCCAGCAGCGTCCGGGGGACTGATAGGGGCGAGCAGTACTTC. Its protein is CASSVRGTDRGEQYF. The full variable domain, in which reference TRBV7-8 and TRBJ2-7 provide the parts outside the CDR3, is GAGVSQSPRYKVAKRGQDVALRCDPISGHVSLFWYQQALGQGPEFLTYFQNEAQLDKSGLPSDRFFAERPEGSVSTLKIQRTQQEDSAVYLCASSVRGTDRGEQYFGPGTRLTVT.

The chain joins TRBV10-3 to TRBJ2-5; D call uncertain. The CDR3 is 12 amino acids. Deletions cut 3 bases from V and 3 bases from J, with 5 bases between. Germline CDR1 and CDR2: ENHRY and SYGVKD. CDR3 sequence: CAISDPEETQYF. CDR3 DNA: TGTGCCATCAGTGACCCGGAAGAGACCCAGTACTTC.

The chain employs TRBV4-1 and TRBJ2-7, with D possibly TRBD1 on 7 matching bases. CDR1 MGHRA and CDR2 YSYEKL come from the germline V gene. The CDR3 is 15 amino acids. V was pared by 1 base and J by 3 bases, with 13 bases between. For the CDR3, the DNA is TGCGCCAGCAGCCAAGGGAGGGACAGATACTACGAGCAGTACTTC. Its translation is CASSQGRDRYYEQYF.

The V gene is TRBV7-9, the J gene TRBJ2-5; no firm D call. The germline V and J ends were trimmed by 8 bases and 4 bases, with 11 bases remaining between them. CDR1 is SEHNR, CDR2 FQNEAQ, per germline (reference sequence). This CDR3 comprises 12 residues. The CDR3 coding sequence is TGTGCCAGCTCCCGCCCAGGAGAGACCCAGTACTTC. Amino acids: CASSRPGETQYF.

The chain recombines TRBV3-1 with TRBJ2-7; the D is unclear. The germline V and J ends were trimmed by 2 bases and 1 base, with 9 bases remaining between them. From germline, CDR1 is LGHDT and CDR2 YNNKEL (reference sequence). This CDR3 comprises 14 residues. For the CDR3, the DNA is TGTGCCAGCAGCCAATGGGAACAGTCCTACGAGCAGTACTTC. Translated: CASSQWEQSYEQYF.